This T cell receptor (beta chain) derives from a study of blood T cells in healthy people across ages. Study findings and constraints: CMV infection status of these donors was not known. Across the age range, TCR beta diversity per million T cells fell in a roughly linear way.

The second PCR ran roughly 7 to 12 cycles with a sample-barcoded 5' primer and J-beta primers. CDR3-containing paired-end reads numbered at least 2.5 million in each sample. TCRdb reanalysed the 5' RACE reads using MiXCR and keeps one entry per CDR3 protein. The profile shows 600,000 or so distinct CDR3 sequences, more than 20% of them singletons. Trimming removed 6 bases from V and 2 bases from J, with 11 bases in between. Looked up from germline, CDR1 is DFQATT and CDR2 is SNEGSKA (reference sequence). The CDR3 sequence is 12 residues long. Regarding this clonotype: As yet, its antigen is unknown.

The sample taken for sequencing was blood. This clonotype originated in a man aged 65-85 years in good health. The rearrangement joins TRBV20-1 to TRBJ2-7; D is perhaps TRBD1 (6 bases). The CDR3 protein is CSASTGPYEQYF. The CDR3 region has the DNA TGCAGTGCATCGACAGGACCCTACGAGCAGTACTTC.